This T cell receptor beta chain was captured in a study of blood T cells in healthy people across ages. CDR1 is DFQATT, CDR2 SNEGSKA, per germline (reference sequence). The length of the CDR3 is 14 residues. Concerning this clonotype itself: The target antigen is unknown.

Study results and caveats: In the absence of known donor CMV status, changes in expanded clonotypes were possibly confounded. Naive CD4+ cell counts and diversity both ran higher in long-lived than in aged donors. Among T cells, TCR beta diversity per million cells dropped roughly linearly as age rose.

A sample-barcoded 5' primer and a J-beta primer mix were used in a second PCR of about 6 to 11 cycles. Sequencing of every sample gave 2.5 million or more CDR3-containing paired-end reads. Each CDR3 protein gets one entry after TCRdb re-called the 5' RACE reads with MiXCR. The table shows almost 1 million distinct CDR3 sequences, with roughly half occurring only once. The sample taken for sequencing was blood. J is TRBJ2-4 and V is TRBV20-1, with no clear D. The DNA matches TRBJ2-7 better at its end, which makes the J call doubtful. This sequence originates from a woman in her sixties or seventies in good health. The CDR3 loop reads CSARDLRYTYEQYF. In DNA form, the CDR3 reads TGCAGTGCTAGAGATTTGAGGTACACCTACGAGCAGTACTTC.